This T cell receptor beta chain was identified during a study of T cell changes during pregnancy in multiple sclerosis. The CDR3 contains 15 residues. From germline, CDR1 is SGHAT and CDR2 FQNNGV. V was cut by 5 bases and J by 5 bases, with 18 bases left in between. Profiling relied on immunoSEQ multiplex PCR, and the TCRdb table lists in-frame clones only, not all of them. The table lists 65,000 to 80,000 clones, around nine tenths of them singletons. This sequence was found in a female donor with multiple sclerosis, enrolled in a pregnancy study. The V call is TRBV11-2, the J call TRBJ1-2; D is unresolved. The sample was peripheral blood, taken in the third trimester of pregnancy. The CDR3 loop is CASSTRNPGDYGYTF. CDR3 sequence (DNA): TGTGCCAGCAGCACAAGGAACCCCGGGGATTATGGCTACACCTTC.